A single TCR beta chain is shown here with its context. V lost 10 bases and J lost 4; bases outside the gene matches: 14. The CDR3 loop spans 16 amino acids. Germline assignment: CDR1 ENHRY and CDR2 SYGVKD. PCR primers comprised 60 Vbeta and 13 Jbeta primers. Method: immunoSEQ multiplex PCR; TCRdb's copy keeps in-frame clones and lacks some. Here the sample spans under 200,000 clones, around 86% being singletons. The sample comes from a study of cytomegalovirus exposure and HLA in healthy donors. Sequencing used PBMCs. The chain carries TRBV10-3 and TRBJ1-2; the match to TRBD1 covers 11 bases. The origin of this receptor is a human donor in good health. The CDR3 region has the DNA TGTGCCACCCTTTATCTCGGGACAGGGGGTACCTATGGCTACACCTTC. Amino acid sequence: CATLYLGTGGTYGYTF.